At least ten counts were recorded for the clone carrying this T cell receptor beta chain. The antigen remains undetermined. This sample was included in a study of molecular identifiers for immune sequencing clone quantification. Study-wide findings and caveats: Over 98% of effector molecules, but under 1% in naive cells, were held by clones with more than 20 RNA copies.

The CDR3 contains 18 residues. Per the germline V gene, CDR1 is SGHRS and CDR2 is YFSETQ. Deletions cut 7 bases from V and 0 bases from J, with 23 bases between. TCRdb reanalysed the PCR reads using MiXCR and keeps one entry per CDR3 protein. The sample has approximately 630,000 distinct CDR3 sequences, about 25% seen once. Sequences were obtained from naive CD8+ T cells from blood, with Jurkat cell RNA spiked in. Indicated subset: FACS-sorted CD8+CD4-CCR7+CD45RA+ naive T cells. V is TRBV5-1 and J is TRBJ1-5; a weak D match, TRBD1 (6 bases). This receptor was identified in a human donor in good health. Some libraries in this study had Jurkat cell RNA spiked in. The CDR3 coding sequence is TGCGCCAGCCTTGTTGGACAGATCCCTAAATATAGCAATCAGCCCCAGCATTTT. This translates into CASLVGQIPKYSNQPQHF.